This TCR beta chain derives from a study of response to subunit inactivated influenza vaccine. TCRdb re-called the RT-PCR reads through MiXCR, storing one row per CDR3 protein. Of about 620,000 distinct CDR3 sequences in the sample, roughly 12% are singletons; the top ten hold roughly 10%. This clonotype was seen repeatedly, ten times or more. The receptor was derived from a man aged 50 to 59 who received an inactivated influenza vaccine. The sequences come from PBMCs from blood, collected on the day of vaccination.

In DNA form, the CDR3 reads TGTGCCAGCAGCCAGGACAGGGGCTATGGCTACACCTTC. It translates to CASSQDRGYGYTF. The chain employs TRBV14 and TRBJ1-2; TRBD1 matches at 9 bases. CDR1 is SGHDN and CDR2 is FVKESK in the germline V gene. The CDR3 runs to 13 residues. V shed 3 bases, J shed 4 bases, and the junction held 0 bases outside the gene matches.